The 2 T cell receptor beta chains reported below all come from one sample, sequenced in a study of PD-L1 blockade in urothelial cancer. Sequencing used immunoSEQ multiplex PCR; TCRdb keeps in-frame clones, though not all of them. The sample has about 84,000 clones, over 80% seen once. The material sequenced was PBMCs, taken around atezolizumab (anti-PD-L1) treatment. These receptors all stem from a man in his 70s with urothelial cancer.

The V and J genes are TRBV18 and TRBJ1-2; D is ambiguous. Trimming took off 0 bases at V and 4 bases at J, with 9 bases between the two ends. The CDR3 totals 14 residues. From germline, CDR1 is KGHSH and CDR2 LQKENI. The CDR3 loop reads CASSPPDGSYGYTF. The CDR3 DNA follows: TGTGCCAGCTCACCACCGGACGGGAGCTATGGCTACACCTTC.

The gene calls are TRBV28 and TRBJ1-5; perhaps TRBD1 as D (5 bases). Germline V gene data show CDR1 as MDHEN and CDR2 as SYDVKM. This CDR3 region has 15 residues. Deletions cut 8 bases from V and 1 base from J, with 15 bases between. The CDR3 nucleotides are TGTGCCAGCGCTCTGCAGCAGGGAAGCAATCAGCCCCAGCATTTT. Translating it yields CASALQQGSNQPQHF. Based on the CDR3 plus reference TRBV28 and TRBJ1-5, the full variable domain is DVKVTQSSRYLVKRTGEKVFLECVQDMDHENMFWYRQDPGLGLRLIYFSYDVKMKEKGDIPEGYSVSREKKERFSLILESASTNQTSMYLCASALQQGSNQPQHFGDGTRLSIL.